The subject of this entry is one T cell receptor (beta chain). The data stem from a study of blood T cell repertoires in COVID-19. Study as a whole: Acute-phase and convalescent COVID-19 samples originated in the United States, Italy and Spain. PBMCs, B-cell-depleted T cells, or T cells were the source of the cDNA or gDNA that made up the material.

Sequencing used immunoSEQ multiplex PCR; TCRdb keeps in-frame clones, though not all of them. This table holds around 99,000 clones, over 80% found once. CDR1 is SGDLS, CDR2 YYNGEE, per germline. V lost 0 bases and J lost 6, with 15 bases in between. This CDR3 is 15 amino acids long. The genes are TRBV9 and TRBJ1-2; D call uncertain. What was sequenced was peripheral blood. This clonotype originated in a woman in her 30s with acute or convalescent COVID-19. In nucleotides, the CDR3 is TGTGCCAGCAGCGTAGATCCCGGGATTAAACATGGCTACACCTTC. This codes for CASSVDPGIKHGYTF.